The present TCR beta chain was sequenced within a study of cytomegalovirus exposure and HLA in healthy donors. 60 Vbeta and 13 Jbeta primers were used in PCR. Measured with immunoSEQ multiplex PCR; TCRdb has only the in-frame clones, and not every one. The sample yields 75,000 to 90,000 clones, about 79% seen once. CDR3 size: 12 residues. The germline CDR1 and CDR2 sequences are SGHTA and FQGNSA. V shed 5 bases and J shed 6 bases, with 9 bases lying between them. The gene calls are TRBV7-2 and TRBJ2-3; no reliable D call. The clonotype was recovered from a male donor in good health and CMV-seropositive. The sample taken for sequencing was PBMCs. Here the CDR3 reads CASSPRSDTQYF. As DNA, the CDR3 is TGTGCCAGCAGCCCCCGGTCTGATACGCAGTATTTT.